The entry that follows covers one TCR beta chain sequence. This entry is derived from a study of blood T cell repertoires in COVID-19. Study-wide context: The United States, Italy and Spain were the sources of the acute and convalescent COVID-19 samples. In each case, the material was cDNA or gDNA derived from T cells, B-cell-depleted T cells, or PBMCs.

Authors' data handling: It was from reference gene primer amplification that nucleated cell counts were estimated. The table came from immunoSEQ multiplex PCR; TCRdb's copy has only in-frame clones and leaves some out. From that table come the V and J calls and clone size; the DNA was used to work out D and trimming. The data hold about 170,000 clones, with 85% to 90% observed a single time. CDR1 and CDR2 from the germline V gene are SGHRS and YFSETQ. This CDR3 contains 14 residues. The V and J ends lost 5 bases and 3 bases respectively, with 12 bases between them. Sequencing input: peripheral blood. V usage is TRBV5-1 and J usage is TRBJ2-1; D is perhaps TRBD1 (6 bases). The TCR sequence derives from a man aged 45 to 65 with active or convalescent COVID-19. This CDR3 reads CASRNRDNYNEQFF. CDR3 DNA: TGCGCCAGCAGGAACCGGGACAACTACAATGAGCAGTTCTTC.